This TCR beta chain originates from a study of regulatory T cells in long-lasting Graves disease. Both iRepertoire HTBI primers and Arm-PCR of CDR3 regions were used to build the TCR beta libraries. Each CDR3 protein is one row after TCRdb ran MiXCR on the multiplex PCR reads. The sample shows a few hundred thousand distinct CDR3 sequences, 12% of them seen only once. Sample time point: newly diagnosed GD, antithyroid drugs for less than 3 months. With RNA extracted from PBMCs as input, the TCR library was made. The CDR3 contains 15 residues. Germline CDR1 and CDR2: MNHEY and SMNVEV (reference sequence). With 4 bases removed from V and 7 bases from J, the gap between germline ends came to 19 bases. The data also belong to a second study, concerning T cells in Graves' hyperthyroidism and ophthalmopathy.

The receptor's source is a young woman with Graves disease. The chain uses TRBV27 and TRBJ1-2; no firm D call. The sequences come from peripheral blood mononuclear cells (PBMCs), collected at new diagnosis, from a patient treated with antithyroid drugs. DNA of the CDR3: TGTGCCAGCAGTTCCTTGGAGGGTTGGTATAGTGGCTACACCTTC. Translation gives CASSSLEGWYSGYTF.